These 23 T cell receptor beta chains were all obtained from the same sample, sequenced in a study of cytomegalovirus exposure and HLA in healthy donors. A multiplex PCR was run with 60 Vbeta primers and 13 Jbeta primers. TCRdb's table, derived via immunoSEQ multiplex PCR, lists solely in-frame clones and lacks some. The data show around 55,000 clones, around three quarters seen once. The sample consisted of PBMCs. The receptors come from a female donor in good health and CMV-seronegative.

The CDR3 sequence: CASRLSYSNEAFF. DNA of the CDR3: TGTGCCAGCAGACTTAGTTACTCCAATGAAGCTTTCTTT. The chain employs TRBV6-6 and TRBJ1-1; D gene uncertain. The CDR3 extends over 13 amino acids. Per germline, CDR1 MNHNY and CDR2 SVGAGI (reference sequence). Trimming removed 6 bases at V and 7 bases at J, with 15 bases between.

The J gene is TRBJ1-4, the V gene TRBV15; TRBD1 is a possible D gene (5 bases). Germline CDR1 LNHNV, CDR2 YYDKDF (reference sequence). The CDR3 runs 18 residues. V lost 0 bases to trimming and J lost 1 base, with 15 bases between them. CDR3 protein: CATSRDRAGWGTNEKLFF. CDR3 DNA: TGTGCCACCAGCAGAGATCGGGCAGGGTGGGGAACTAATGAAAAACTGTTTTTT.

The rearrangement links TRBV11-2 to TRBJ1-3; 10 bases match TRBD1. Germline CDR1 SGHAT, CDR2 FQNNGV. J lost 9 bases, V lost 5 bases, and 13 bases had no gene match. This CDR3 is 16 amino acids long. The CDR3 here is CASSRQGQGSPGTIYF. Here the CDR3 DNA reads TGTGCCAGCAGCAGACAGGGACAGGGGAGCCCTGGCACCATATATTTT.

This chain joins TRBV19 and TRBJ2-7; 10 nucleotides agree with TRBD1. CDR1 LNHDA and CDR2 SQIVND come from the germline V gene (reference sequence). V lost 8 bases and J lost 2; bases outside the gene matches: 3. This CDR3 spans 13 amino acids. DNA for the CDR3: TGTGCCAGTTCCGACAGGGGGCCCTACGAGCAGTACTTC. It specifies CASSDRGPYEQYF.

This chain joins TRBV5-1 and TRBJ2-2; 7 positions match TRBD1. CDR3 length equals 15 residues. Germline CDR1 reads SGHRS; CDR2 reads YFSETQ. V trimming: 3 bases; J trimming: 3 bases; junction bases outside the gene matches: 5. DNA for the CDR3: TGCGCCAGCAGCTCAGGGACAGCATACACCGGGGAGCTGTTTTTT. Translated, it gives CASSSGTAYTGELFF.

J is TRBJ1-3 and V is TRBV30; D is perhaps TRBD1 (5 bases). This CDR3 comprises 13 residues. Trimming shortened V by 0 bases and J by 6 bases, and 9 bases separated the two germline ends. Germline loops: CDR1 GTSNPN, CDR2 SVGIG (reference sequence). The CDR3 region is CAWSVRQINTIYF. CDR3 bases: TGTGCCTGGAGTGTGAGACAGATAAACACCATATATTTT.

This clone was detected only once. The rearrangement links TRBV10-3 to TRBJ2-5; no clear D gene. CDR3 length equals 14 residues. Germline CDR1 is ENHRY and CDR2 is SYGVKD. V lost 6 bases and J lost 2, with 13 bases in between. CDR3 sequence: CAIRDNTRQETQYF. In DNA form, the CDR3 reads TGTGCCATCAGAGATAACACAAGACAAGAGACCCAGTACTTC.

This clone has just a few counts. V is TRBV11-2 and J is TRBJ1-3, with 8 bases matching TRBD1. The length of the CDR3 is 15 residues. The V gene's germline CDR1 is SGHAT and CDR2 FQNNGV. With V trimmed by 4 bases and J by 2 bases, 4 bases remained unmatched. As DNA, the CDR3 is TGTGCCAGCAGCTCTTCGACAGGGGCTGGAAACACCATATATTTT. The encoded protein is CASSSSTGAGNTIYF.

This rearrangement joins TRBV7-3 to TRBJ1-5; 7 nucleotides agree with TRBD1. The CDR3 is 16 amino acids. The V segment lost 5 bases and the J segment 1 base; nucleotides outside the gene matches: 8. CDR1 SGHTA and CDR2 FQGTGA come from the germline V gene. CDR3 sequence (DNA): TGTGCCAGCAGCCACCCGGGACAGAGGAGCAATCAGCCCCAGCATTTT. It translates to CASSHPGQRSNQPQHF.

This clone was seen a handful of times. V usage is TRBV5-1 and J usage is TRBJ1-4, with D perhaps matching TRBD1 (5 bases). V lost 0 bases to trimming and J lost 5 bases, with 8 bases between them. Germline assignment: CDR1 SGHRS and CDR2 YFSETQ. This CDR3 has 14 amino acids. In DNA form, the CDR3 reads TGCGCCAGCAGCTTGGACGGGGGGAATGAAAAACTGTTTTTT. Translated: CASSLDGGNEKLFF.

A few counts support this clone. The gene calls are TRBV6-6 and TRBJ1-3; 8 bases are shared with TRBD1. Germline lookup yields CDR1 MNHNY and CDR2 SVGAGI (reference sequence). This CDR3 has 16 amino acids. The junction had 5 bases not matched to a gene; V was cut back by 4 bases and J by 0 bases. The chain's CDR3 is CASSSGTGLSGNTIYF. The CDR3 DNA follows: TGTGCCAGCAGTTCCGGGACAGGCCTCTCTGGAAACACCATATATTTT.

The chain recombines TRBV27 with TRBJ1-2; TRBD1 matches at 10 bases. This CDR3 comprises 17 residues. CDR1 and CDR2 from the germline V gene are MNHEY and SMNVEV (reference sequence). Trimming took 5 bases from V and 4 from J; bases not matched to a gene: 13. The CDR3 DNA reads TGTGCCAGCAGTCCGGCCTCCGGGACAGGGGCAGGCTATGGCTACACCTTC. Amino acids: CASSPASGTGAGYGYTF.

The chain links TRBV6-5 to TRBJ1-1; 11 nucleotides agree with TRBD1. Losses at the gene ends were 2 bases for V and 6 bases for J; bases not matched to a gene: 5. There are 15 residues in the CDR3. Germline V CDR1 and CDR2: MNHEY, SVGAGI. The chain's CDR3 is CASSYGQGAWSEAFF. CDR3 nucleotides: TGTGCCAGCAGTTACGGACAGGGGGCTTGGTCTGAAGCTTTCTTT.

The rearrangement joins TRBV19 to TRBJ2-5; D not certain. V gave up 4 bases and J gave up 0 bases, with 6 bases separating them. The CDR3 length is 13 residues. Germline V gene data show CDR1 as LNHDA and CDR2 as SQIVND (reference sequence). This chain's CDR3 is CASSNQYQETQYF. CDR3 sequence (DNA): TGTGCCAGTAGTAACCAGTACCAAGAGACCCAGTACTTC.

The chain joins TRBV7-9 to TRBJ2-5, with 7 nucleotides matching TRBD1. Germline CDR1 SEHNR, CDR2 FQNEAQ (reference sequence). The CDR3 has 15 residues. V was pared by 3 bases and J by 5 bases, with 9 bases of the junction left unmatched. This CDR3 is CASSFRGGRDETQYF. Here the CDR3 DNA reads TGTGCCAGCAGCTTCAGAGGGGGCCGAGATGAGACCCAGTACTTC.

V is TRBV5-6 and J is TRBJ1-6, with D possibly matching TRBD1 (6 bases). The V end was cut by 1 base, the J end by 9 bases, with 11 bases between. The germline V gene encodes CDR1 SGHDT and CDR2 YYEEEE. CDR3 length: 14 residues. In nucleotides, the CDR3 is TGTGCCAGCAGCTTGTCAGGGGATATTTCACCCCTCCACTTT. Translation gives CASSLSGDISPLHF.

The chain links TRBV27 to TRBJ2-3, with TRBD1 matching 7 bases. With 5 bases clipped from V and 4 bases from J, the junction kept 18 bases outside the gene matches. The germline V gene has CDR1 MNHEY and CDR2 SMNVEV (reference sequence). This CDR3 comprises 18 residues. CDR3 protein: CASSPHWTGSSRADTQYF. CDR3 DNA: TGTGCCAGCAGTCCCCACTGGACAGGATCTTCAAGGGCAGATACGCAGTATTTT.

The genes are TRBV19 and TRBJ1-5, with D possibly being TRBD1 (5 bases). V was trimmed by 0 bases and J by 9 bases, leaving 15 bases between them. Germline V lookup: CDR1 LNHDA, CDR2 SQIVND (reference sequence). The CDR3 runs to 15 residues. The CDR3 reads CASSIDLPGGGPQHF. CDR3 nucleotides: TGTGCCAGTAGTATAGATCTCCCCGGGGGTGGGCCCCAGCATTTT.

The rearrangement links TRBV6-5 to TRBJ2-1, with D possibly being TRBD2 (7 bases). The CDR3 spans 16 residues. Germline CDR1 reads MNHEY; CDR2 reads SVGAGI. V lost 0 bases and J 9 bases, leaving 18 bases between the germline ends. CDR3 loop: CASSYSIRGAGSEQFF. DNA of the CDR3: TGTGCCAGCAGTTACTCGATCCGGGGGGCGGGTAGTGAGCAGTTCTTC.

As DNA, the CDR3 is TGTGCCAGCAGTGAAAGGCCCCAGAAGGGGGAAGGCAATCAGCCCCAGCATTTT. As protein: CASSERPQKGEGNQPQHF. The rearrangement links TRBV2 to TRBJ1-5; TRBD1 might be the D (6 bases). The V gene's germline CDR1 is SNHLY and CDR2 FYNNEI. V lost 2 bases, J lost 2 bases, and 19 bases lay in between. This CDR3 region has 18 residues. The entire variable domain, with the rest obtained from reference TRBV2 and TRBJ1-5, is as follows: EPEVTQTPSHQVTQMGQEVILRCVPISNHLYFYWYRQILGQKVEFLVSFYNNEISEKSEIFDDQFSVERPDGSNFTLKIRSTKLEDSAMYFCASSERPQKGEGNQPQHFGDGTRLSIL.

The CDR3 DNA follows: TGTGCCAGCAGCGCCCTGAACAGGGTAAACACAGATACGCAGTATTTT. It yields the protein CASSALNRVNTDTQYF. V usage is TRBV9 and J usage is TRBJ2-3; perhaps TRBD1 as D (6 bases). The V end was cut by 3 bases, the J end by 2 bases, with 16 bases between. Germline V CDR1 and CDR2: SGDLS, YYNGEE. There are 16 residues in the CDR3.

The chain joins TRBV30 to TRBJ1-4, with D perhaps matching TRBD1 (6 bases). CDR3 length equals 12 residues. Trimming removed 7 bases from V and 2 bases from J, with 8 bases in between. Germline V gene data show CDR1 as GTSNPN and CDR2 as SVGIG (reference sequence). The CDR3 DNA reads TGTGCCTCAAGGGGGACTAATGAAAAACTGTTTTTT. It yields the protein CASRGTNEKLFF. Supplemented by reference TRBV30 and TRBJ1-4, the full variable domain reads SQTIHQWPATLVQPVGSPLSLECTVEGTSNPNLYWYRQAAGRGLQLLFYSVGIGQISSEVPQNLSASRPQDRQFILSSKKLLLSDSGFYLCASRGTNEKLFFGSGTQLSVL.

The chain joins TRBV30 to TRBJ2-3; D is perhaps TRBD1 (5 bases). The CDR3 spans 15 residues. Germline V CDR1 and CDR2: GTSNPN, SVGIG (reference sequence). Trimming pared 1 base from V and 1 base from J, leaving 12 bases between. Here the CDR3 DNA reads TGTGCCTGGAGTGAGCAGGGCCCCCGCACAGATACGCAGTATTTT. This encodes CAWSEQGPRTDTQYF.